This T cell receptor (beta chain) was captured by sequencing in a study of OX40 agonist ivuxolimab in advanced cancers. Study at large: Clinicians treated patients with ivuxolimab, an agonistic anti-OX40 (CD134) antibody. Checkpoint inhibitors had been given previously to roughly 40% of patients. Study findings and constraints: At doses 0.1 to 3.0 mg/kg, CD4+ and CD8+ clones expanded. The 0.1-3.0 mg/kg partial responders had among the lowest clonal expansion.

Some clones are missing from TCRdb's copy, which holds only in-frame ones; the method was immunoSEQ multiplex PCR. The sample has approximately 77,000 clones, around 90% seen once. The V gene's germline CDR1 is MNHEY and CDR2 SMNVEV (reference sequence). This CDR3 comprises 14 residues. V lost 6 bases and J lost 6, with 15 bases in between. In regard to this clone: Its antigen is unidentified.

The sample here was CD4+ or CD8+ T cells sorted from blood, taken in a trial of the OX40 agonist ivuxolimab. The clonotype was recovered from an adult with an advanced solid tumor such as melanoma, head and neck, liver or kidney cancer. The chain has TRBV27 and TRBJ2-1, with TRBD1 as a possible D gene (7 bases). Written as DNA, the CDR3 is TGTGCCAGCAGATCAGGGGGGAATTTCAATGAGCAGTTCTTC. Translation: CASRSGGNFNEQFF.